This record covers a single T cell receptor (beta chain). Its antigen is unidentified. These data come from a study of T cell clones after liver transplantation. Study information: Immunosuppression withdrawal was tried within 2 years after liver transplantation in this trial. Study-level points and caveats: Post-transplant time points were not standardized, so conclusions are preliminary. Low donor cell numbers restricted donor-reactive repertoire measurement in two subjects.

CD3+CD4+ and CD3+CD8+ cells were FACS-sorted from thawed unstimulated PBMCs. Germline lookup yields CDR1 SGDLS and CDR2 YYNGEE. Trimming took 0 bases from V and 6 from J; bases not matched to a gene: 5. The CDR3 consists of 15 residues. Assay used: immunoSEQ multiplex PCR; TCRdb lists only in-frame clones, some missing. The top ten hold roughly 0.83% of the sample, which has about 120,000 clones, 90% seen once. The clonotype was recovered from a human patient who received a liver transplant. The graft donor may be the source of some T cells. The sequencing here drew on CD4+ T cells from blood, taken 12 months after liver transplant. The rearrangement uses TRBV9 and TRBJ2-1; 8 bases fit TRBD2. CDR3 coding DNA: TGTGCCAGCAGCGTAGCGACTAGCGTCCCCAATGAGCAGTTCTTC. This codes for CASSVATSVPNEQFF.